The 26 T cell receptor beta chains in this list originate from one sample, sequenced in a study of cytomegalovirus exposure and HLA in healthy donors. Primers: 60 Vbeta forward and 13 Jbeta reverse. Assay: immunoSEQ multiplex PCR; the TCRdb copy retains only in-frame clones and omits some. The sample shows fewer than 120,000 clones, around 80% of them seen only once. The sample was PBMCs. All receptors come from a woman aged 60 to 75 in good health and CMV-seropositive.

The V gene is TRBV5-1, the J gene TRBJ2-3, with 12 bases matching TRBD2. Germline V gene data show CDR1 as SGHRS and CDR2 as YFSETQ. CDR3 length: 15 residues. V gave up 3 bases and J gave up 3 bases; unmatched junction bases: 2. This CDR3 reads CASSYGTSGTDTQYF. The CDR3 DNA reads TGCGCCAGCAGCTATGGGACTAGCGGGACAGATACGCAGTATTTT.

This chain links TRBV10-2 with TRBJ1-6, with a weak D call TRBD1 (6 bases). The CDR3 extends over 16 amino acids. Germline-derived CDR1 and CDR2 are WSHSY and SAAADI. V lost 5 bases and J 0 bases, leaving 11 bases between the germline ends. The CDR3 nucleotides read TGCGCCAGCAGTTGGGGGCATAACTCCTATAATTCACCCCTCCACTTT. This translates into CASSWGHNSYNSPLHF.

This clone was counted a single time. The chain carries TRBV7-9 and TRBJ2-1, with 9 bases aligning to TRBD2. This CDR3 has 16 residues. Germline CDR1 reads SEHNR; CDR2 reads FQNEAQ (reference sequence). Losses at the gene ends were 5 bases for V and 4 bases for J; bases not matched to a gene: 9. This CDR3 is CASSPRGTSSYNEQFF. In DNA form, the CDR3 reads TGTGCCAGCAGCCCACGAGGGACTAGCAGTTACAATGAGCAGTTCTTC.

This clone was observed a handful of times. This chain links TRBV6-1 with TRBJ1-4; D remains ambiguous. The CDR3 has 11 residues. Germline-derived CDR1 and CDR2 are MNHNS and SASEGT. V lost 7 bases, J lost 5 bases, and 5 bases lay in between. The CDR3 region is CASIQNEKLFF. The CDR3 bases are TGTGCCAGCATCCAGAATGAAAAACTGTTTTTT.

The rearrangement uses TRBV4-1 and TRBJ2-6; TRBD2 might be the D (5 bases). V was cut by 2 bases and J by 4 bases, with 9 bases left in between. Per germline, CDR1 MGHRA and CDR2 YSYEKL. This CDR3 contains 15 residues. This CDR3 is CASSQSGIGANVLTF. The DNA for the CDR3 is TGCGCCAGCAGCCAATCGGGGATAGGGGCCAACGTCCTGACTTTC.

Here the CDR3 reads CASSQGTSGYEQYF. CDR3 DNA: TGCGCCAGCAGCCAAGGCACTAGCGGCTACGAGCAGTACTTC. This chain links TRBV4-1 with TRBJ2-7; the match to TRBD2 covers 8 bases. J gave up 3 bases and V 1 base, and 2 bases lay outside the gene matches. The CDR3 length is 14 residues. Germline CDR1 reads MGHRA; CDR2 reads YSYEKL.

V usage is TRBV2 and J usage is TRBJ2-7, with TRBD1 identical over 11 bases. Trimming took 8 bases from V and 3 from J; bases not matched to a gene: 9. The CDR3 contains 15 residues. Looked up from germline, CDR1 is SNHLY and CDR2 is FYNNEI. The CDR3 region is CASQRAGTGGYEQYF. The CDR3 nucleotides read TGTGCCAGCCAGCGGGCCGGGACAGGGGGCTACGAGCAGTACTTC.

The V and J genes are TRBV28 and TRBJ1-5; D call uncertain. Germline-derived CDR1 and CDR2 are MDHEN and SYDVKM. With 6 bases removed from V and 4 bases from J, the gap between germline ends came to 22 bases. The CDR3 has 17 amino acids. The CDR3: CASSLKAAPLQNQPQHF. The CDR3, as DNA: TGTGCCAGCAGCCTCAAAGCGGCGCCGCTCCAGAATCAGCCCCAGCATTTT.

The chain links TRBV29-1 to TRBJ1-1, with D perhaps TRBD1 (5 bases). Germline lookup yields CDR1 SQVTM and CDR2 ANQGSEA. The CDR3 totals 13 residues. Trimming took 3 bases from V and 10 from J, leaving 18 bases between them. The CDR3, as DNA: TGCAGCGTTGATGCCATCCCCGGGGGAGGAGCTTTCTTT. This translates into CSVDAIPGGGAFF.

The chain links TRBV6-5 to TRBJ2-1; the match to TRBD2 covers 8 bases. CDR1 is MNHEY and CDR2 is SVGAGI in the germline V gene. The CDR3 has 14 residues. With 10 bases clipped from V and 8 bases from J, the junction kept 13 bases outside the gene matches. CDR3 sequence: CATRASLTSDEQFF. The CDR3 nucleotides are TGTGCCACGCGGGCTTCACTGACTAGCGATGAGCAGTTCTTC.

The chain has TRBV5-3 and TRBJ2-2; maybe TRBD2 (6 bases). TRBV5-3 is an open reading frame whose function is uncertain. The ends were cut back, 5 bases at V and 2 bases at J, with 19 bases in the middle. The CDR3 spans 17 residues. The CDR3 is CARSACASGPNTGELFF. As DNA, the CDR3 is TGTGCCAGAAGTGCGTGTGCCAGCGGGCCCAACACCGGGGAGCTGTTTTTT.

This rearrangement joins TRBV18 to TRBJ1-2; D is undetermined. Germline-derived CDR1 and CDR2 are KGHSH and LQKENI. The V and J ends lost 3 bases and 2 bases respectively, with 16 bases between them. The CDR3 length is 16 residues. The CDR3 region has the DNA TGTGCCAGCTCACCGACTGGAGGGCCGATAAACTATGGCTACACCTTC. Encoded protein: CASSPTGGPINYGYTF.

DNA for the CDR3: TGTGCCAGTTGGCAGTCTAGCACAGATACGCAGTATTTT. It translates to CASWQSSTDTQYF. V usage is TRBV19 and J usage is TRBJ2-3; no firm D call. This CDR3 region has 13 residues. Germline assignment: CDR1 LNHDA and CDR2 SQIVND (reference sequence). V gave up 8 bases and J gave up 0 bases, with 9 bases separating them.

The V and J genes are TRBV9 and TRBJ2-7, with 7 bases aligning to TRBD2. Germline V CDR1 and CDR2: SGDLS, YYNGEE. Germline trimming cut 2 bases from V and 1 base from J; bases unmatched to any gene: 6. The CDR3 totals 15 residues. For the CDR3, the DNA is TGTGCCAGCAGCGTTGGGACTACCGATTCCTACGAGCAGTACTTC. It translates to CASSVGTTDSYEQYF.

The chain couples TRBV9 to TRBJ1-3; TRBD1 matches at 8 bases. This CDR3 spans 16 amino acids. With V trimmed by 4 bases and J by 6 bases, 12 bases remained unmatched. Germline V gene data show CDR1 as SGDLS and CDR2 as YYNGEE. CDR3 in DNA: TGTGCCAGCAGCCTAGGAAGGACAGGGAATTTAAACACCATATATTTT. Protein product: CASSLGRTGNLNTIYF.

The J gene is TRBJ2-5, the V gene TRBV5-1; D not certain. The J call may be incorrect, as the DNA end agrees better with TRBJ2-7. The length of the CDR3 is 15 residues. The germline V gene encodes CDR1 SGHRS and CDR2 YFSETQ. The DNA of the CDR3 is TGCGCCAGCAGCTTGGGTCAAACCACGTCCTACGAGCAGTACTTC. Translation: CASSLGQTTSYEQYF.

The V gene is TRBV2, the J gene TRBJ1-2, with D tentatively TRBD1 (6 bases). Germline CDR1 is SNHLY and CDR2 is FYNNEI. The CDR3 runs to 14 residues. V lost 6 bases and J lost 7, with 18 bases in between. CDR3 coding DNA: TGTGCCAGCAGCAGGCAGGGGTCAGGTAGTGGCTACACCTTC. Translating it yields CASSRQGSGSGYTF.

The chain has TRBV28 and TRBJ2-2, with a tentative D call TRBD1 (6 bases). This CDR3 contains 17 residues. V dropped 8 bases and J dropped 4 bases, with 23 bases sitting between them. Germline assignment: CDR1 MDHEN and CDR2 SYDVKM. The CDR3 nucleotides read TGTGCCAGCTCCTCCGCCCGGGGACACAGGTTCACCGGGGAGCTGTTTTTT. Its protein product is CASSSARGHRFTGELFF.

The CDR3 coding sequence is TGTGCCAGCGCCAGCAGGGCCCCCGGGACTGAAGCTTTCTTT. Translated, it gives CASASRAPGTEAFF. The chain carries TRBV6-1 and TRBJ1-1; a weak D match, TRBD1 (5 bases). This CDR3 contains 14 residues. Trimming cost V 8 bases and J 5 bases, with 18 bases left between them. CDR1 is MNHNS and CDR2 is SASEGT in the germline V gene.

The chain has TRBV5-1 and TRBJ2-5; a possible D gene is TRBD1 (5 bases). This CDR3 is 14 amino acids long. V gave up 2 bases and J gave up 2 bases, with 10 bases separating them. Germline V gene lookup returns CDR1 SGHRS and CDR2 YFSETQ. The CDR3 DNA follows: TGCGCCAGCAGCTTCCTTACAGGTCAAGAGACCCAGTACTTC. It translates to CASSFLTGQETQYF.

The rearrangement uses TRBV7-3 and TRBJ2-3; maybe TRBD2 (6 bases). CDR3 length equals 16 residues. V lost 2 bases to trimming and J lost 2 bases, with 14 bases between them. In germline, CDR1 is SGHTA, CDR2 FQGTGA. CDR3 in DNA: TGTGCCAGCAGCTTAGGGCTAGCGCGCGCCACAGATACGCAGTATTTT. It specifies CASSLGLARATDTQYF.

This chain's CDR3 is CASSEGGETQYF. CDR3 nucleotides: TGTGCCAGCAGTGAAGGCGGGGAGACCCAGTACTTC. This chain links TRBV6-1 with TRBJ2-5, with D possibly being TRBD2 (5 bases). This CDR3 comprises 12 residues. Trimming shortened V by 1 base and J by 5 bases, and 5 bases separated the two germline ends. Germline V CDR1 and CDR2: MNHNS, SASEGT.

Details on this clone: Germline is not matched at one junction end, which may reflect a read error. V gene TRBV7-3 combines with J gene TRBJ2-3; 10 nucleotides match TRBD2. Germline CDR1 reads SGHTA; CDR2 reads FQGTGA. The CDR3 runs to 15 residues. CDR3 region: CASGLESGRGDTQYF. The CDR3 DNA is TGTGCCAGCGGCTTAGAAAGCGGGAGGGGAGATACGCAGTATTTT.

The chain links TRBV15 to TRBJ2-5; 12 positions match TRBD2. This CDR3 spans 17 amino acids. With 1 base clipped from V and 4 bases from J, the junction kept 7 bases outside the gene matches. Germline loops: CDR1 LNHNV, CDR2 YYDKDF (reference sequence). In DNA, the CDR3 is TGTGCCACCAGCAGAGCTCTCCTAGCGGGAGGGCGAGAGACCCAGTACTTC. It is translated as CATSRALLAGGRETQYF.

The chain links TRBV4-2 to TRBJ2-2; D gene ambiguous. Per germline, CDR1 LGHNA and CDR2 YNFKEQ. Trimming shortened V by 2 bases and J by 3 bases, and 7 bases separated the two germline ends. The CDR3 consists of 14 residues. The CDR3, as DNA: TGTGCCAGCAGCCAAAATTCCGACACCGGGGAGCTGTTTTTT. Its protein is CASSQNSDTGELFF.

The V and J genes are TRBV19 and TRBJ2-5, with 8 bases fitting TRBD1. This CDR3 region has 14 residues. The V gene end was trimmed by 5 bases and the J gene end by 11 bases; junction bases not matched to a gene: 13. The germline V gene encodes CDR1 LNHDA and CDR2 SQIVND (reference sequence). This CDR3 is CASSPLDRVREQYF. For the CDR3, the DNA is TGTGCCAGTAGTCCTTTGGACAGGGTTCGGGAGCAGTACTTC.